This T cell receptor beta chain came from a study of blood T cell repertoires in COVID-19. Study summary: The samples span acute and convalescent COVID-19 from the United States, Italy and Spain. Sources were T cells, B-cell-depleted T cells, or PBMCs; the material itself was cDNA or gDNA.

This study enrolled people aged about 18 to 100 from roughly 24 US geographic areas. The germline CDR1 and CDR2 sequences are KGHSH and LQKENI. The CDR3 covers 16 residues. The V and J ends lost 6 bases and 3 bases, in that order; junction bases with no gene match: 10. In the source study's methods: Researchers report that nucleated cell counts were estimated from reference gene primer amplification. This table comes from immunoSEQ multiplex PCR, and its TCRdb copy is limited to in-frame clones, with some not included. V and J calls and clone size are as listed in that table; D and trimming were resolved from the DNA. The sample consists of 270,000 or so clones, about nine tenths of them appearing once.

The sequencing sample was made of PBMCs or T cells enriched from blood (not recorded which). The genes are TRBV18 and TRBJ2-7, with TRBD1 matching 11 bases. This TCR was sampled from a woman in her twenties or thirties with acute COVID-19. CDR3: CASSSGSGTGGYEQYF. DNA of the CDR3: TGTGCCAGCTCCTCAGGCTCCGGGACAGGGGGCTACGAGCAGTACTTC.